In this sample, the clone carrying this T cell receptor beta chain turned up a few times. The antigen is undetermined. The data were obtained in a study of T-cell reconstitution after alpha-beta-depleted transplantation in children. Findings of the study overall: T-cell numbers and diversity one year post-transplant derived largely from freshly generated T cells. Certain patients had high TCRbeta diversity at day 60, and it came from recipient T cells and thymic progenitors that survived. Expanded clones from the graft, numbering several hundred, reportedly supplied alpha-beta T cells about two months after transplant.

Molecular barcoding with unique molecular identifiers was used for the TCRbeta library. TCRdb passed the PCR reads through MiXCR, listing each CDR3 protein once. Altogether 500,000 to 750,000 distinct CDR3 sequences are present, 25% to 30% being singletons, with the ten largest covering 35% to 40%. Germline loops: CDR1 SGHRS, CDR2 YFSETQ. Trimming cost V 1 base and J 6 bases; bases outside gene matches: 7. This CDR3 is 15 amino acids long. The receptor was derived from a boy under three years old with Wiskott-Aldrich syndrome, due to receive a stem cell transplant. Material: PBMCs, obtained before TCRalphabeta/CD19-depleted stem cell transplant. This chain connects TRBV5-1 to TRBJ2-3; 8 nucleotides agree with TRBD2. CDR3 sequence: CASSLRGRQLDTQYF. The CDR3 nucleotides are TGCGCCAGCAGCTTGCGCGGGAGGCAACTGGATACGCAGTATTTT.